This T cell receptor (beta chain) stems from a study of blood T cell repertoires in COVID-19. Study details: From T cells, B-cell-depleted T cells, or PBMCs came the material, which was cDNA or gDNA.

V lost 6 bases, J lost 8 bases, and 14 bases lay in between. Germline V gives CDR1 MNHEY, CDR2 SMNVEV (reference sequence). This CDR3 is built from 13 residues. Membership in each cohort depended on participant-reported clinical history. Here immunoSEQ multiplex PCR was the method, and the copy in TCRdb shows in-frame clones only, minus some. The profile shows 400,000 or so clones, approximately 86% of them singletons. This TCR was sampled from a woman between 40 and 50 years old with acute COVID-19. The chain uses TRBV27 and TRBJ2-1; D may be TRBD1 (5 bases). The material sequenced was PBMCs or T cells enriched from blood (not recorded which). The CDR3 nucleotides read TGTGCCAGCAGACAACAGGTTTCCGATGAGCAGTTCTTC. Protein sequence: CASRQQVSDEQFF.